Each of the 3 T cell receptor beta chains below was sequenced from the same sample in a study of blood T cell repertoires in COVID-19 (dated by TCRdb to between 2020 and 2021). Receptor amplification or capture employed the immunoSEQ multiplex PCR assay. TCRdb holds this immuneACCESS table with in-frame rearrangements only. Some clones are missing; in checked studies, unresolved V genes explain under half, and the rest has no known cause. Here the sample has about 81,000 clones; around 90% occur a single time. More than 4.5% of the sample is held by the ten biggest clonotypes. The sequenced sample was peripheral blood. These receptor sequences come from a woman at least 80 years old with acute or convalescent COVID-19.

J is TRBJ1-2 and V is TRBV7-2; D gene ambiguous. Trimming removed 3 bases at V and 4 bases at J, with 18 bases between. CDR1 and CDR2 from the germline V gene are SGHTA and FQGNSA. This CDR3 is built from 16 residues. Here the CDR3 reads CASSFPGPHKSYGYTF. The CDR3 DNA reads TGTGCCAGCAGCTTCCCAGGTCCCCACAAGAGCTATGGCTACACCTTC.

The rearrangement links TRBV5-1 to TRBJ2-3, with a weak D call TRBD2 (6 bases). The germline V gene has CDR1 SGHRS and CDR2 YFSETQ. This CDR3 is built from 15 residues. Trimming shortened V by 6 bases and J by 1 base, and 15 bases separated the two germline ends. In nucleotides, the CDR3 is TGCGCCAGCACCCCTGGTGGAGGGGGCACAGATACGCAGTATTTT. It is translated as CASTPGGGGTDTQYF.

The rearrangement links TRBV6-1 to TRBJ1-2; no clear D. V gave up 2 bases and J gave up 4 bases, with 17 bases separating them. Germline-derived CDR1 and CDR2 are MNHNS and SASEGT. The CDR3 covers 16 residues. CDR3 in amino acids: CASSELYPEVVYGYTF. CDR3 DNA sequence: TGTGCCAGCAGTGAACTTTATCCGGAGGTGGTCTATGGCTACACCTTC.